The next 20 T cell receptor beta chains were all read from a single sample in a study of blood T cell repertoires in COVID-19. Repertoires were generated with immunoSEQ multiplex PCR, while TCRdb's copy carries only in-frame clones and drops some. This table has fewer than 350,000 clones, 88% appearing once. Specimen: PBMCs or T cells enriched from blood (not recorded which). All receptors derive from a woman aged 55-70 years in a cohort exposed to, infected with or recovered from COVID-19 (not recorded which).

This clone has a single count. The chain carries TRBV6-5 and TRBJ2-7; 8 bases fit TRBD2. Germline V gene sequence: CDR1 MNHEY, CDR2 SVGAGI. There are 15 residues in the CDR3. Trimming took 2 bases from V and 4 from J; bases not matched to a gene: 7. In DNA form, the CDR3 reads TGTGCCAGCAGTTACGGGACGGGAGGGCCGTACGAGCAGTACTTC. It codes for CASSYGTGGPYEQYF.

The chain has TRBV7-6 and TRBJ2-5, with TRBD2 matching over 11 bases. CDR3 length: 19 amino acids. Germline V gene data show CDR1 as SGHVS and CDR2 as FNYEAQ. The V segment lost 5 bases and the J segment 1 base; nucleotides outside the gene matches: 15. CDR3 in DNA: TGTGCCAGCAGCGAGGGACAGCCGGGACTAGCGGCTTTCCAAGAGACCCAGTACTTC. It codes for CASSEGQPGLAAFQETQYF.

The CDR3 region is CASSVTGLQETQYF. The CDR3 DNA follows: TGTGCCAGCAGCGTCACGGGTCTCCAAGAGACCCAGTACTTC. The chain has TRBV5-4 and TRBJ2-5; D gene uncertain. Germline V gives CDR1 SGHNT, CDR2 YYREEE (reference sequence). Trimming removed 4 bases at V and 1 base at J, with 11 bases between. The CDR3 is 14 amino acids.

CDR3 nucleotides: TGTGCCAGCTCACCGCTGAACCTAAGACAGGGGGCAACCAACTCTGGAAACACCATATATTTT. Its protein is CASSPLNLRQGATNSGNTIYF. The chain uses TRBV18 and TRBJ1-3, with TRBD1 matching 10 bases. Trimming at V came to 3 bases and at J to 0 bases, leaving 17 bases not matched to a gene. CDR1 is KGHSH, CDR2 LQKENI, per germline. This CDR3 has 21 amino acids.

The chain is built from TRBV7-2 and TRBJ2-7; 13 bases are a match to TRBD2. Germline CDR1 SGHTA, CDR2 FQGNSA. The CDR3 length is 16 residues. The V segment lost 2 bases and the J segment 2 bases; nucleotides outside the gene matches: 3. CDR3 bases: TGTGCCAGCAGCTTAAAACTAGCGGGAGGGCCCTACGAGCAGTACTTC. It encodes CASSLKLAGGPYEQYF.

The chain uses TRBV7-2 and TRBJ1-6, with no clear D. V dropped 1 base and J dropped 9 bases, with 7 bases sitting between them. Germline V lookup: CDR1 SGHTA, CDR2 FQGNSA. This CDR3 has 13 amino acids. In DNA form, the CDR3 reads TGTGCCAGCAGCTTAGAGAACGGTTCACCCCTCCACTTT. Residues: CASSLENGSPLHF.

The chain uses TRBV7-3 and TRBJ1-1; TRBD1 is a possible D gene (5 bases). The length of the CDR3 is 13 residues. With 0 bases removed from V and 10 bases from J, the gap between germline ends came to 12 bases. Germline V lookup: CDR1 SGHTA, CDR2 FQGTGA. The CDR3 region is CASSLTIGTPAFF. Here the CDR3 DNA reads TGTGCCAGCAGCTTAACGATTGGGACTCCAGCTTTCTTT.

The chain has TRBV9 and TRBJ1-1; no clear D gene. Germline V lookup: CDR1 SGDLS, CDR2 YYNGEE. The CDR3 extends over 16 amino acids. V was clipped by 0 bases and J by 0 bases, with 12 bases between them. CDR3 sequence: CASSVDREAVNTEAFF. The CDR3 DNA is TGTGCCAGCAGCGTAGATCGGGAGGCCGTGAACACTGAAGCTTTCTTT. Combining the CDR3 with reference TRBV9 and TRBJ1-1 gives the whole variable domain DSGVTQTPKHLITATGQRVTLRCSPRSGDLSVYWYQQSLDQGLQFLIQYYNGEERAKGNILERFSAQQFPDLHSELNLSSLELGDSALYFCASSVDREAVNTEAFFGQGTRLTVV.

Of note for this clone: The same CDR3 is also encoded by other DNA sequences in this sample. This rearrangement joins TRBV11-2 to TRBJ2-7; 8 bases line up with TRBD1. The CDR3 is made up of 14 amino acids. Germline V lookup: CDR1 SGHAT, CDR2 FQNNGV. V lost 1 base and J lost 6; bases outside the gene matches: 5. The CDR3 here is CASSLGQGAREQYF. As DNA, the CDR3 is TGTGCCAGCAGCTTAGGGCAGGGGGCTCGCGAGCAGTACTTC.

This chain connects TRBV10-1 to TRBJ2-7; 10 nucleotides agree with TRBD2. Germline V gives CDR1 WNHNN, CDR2 SYGVQD (reference sequence). CDR3 size: 13 residues. The V segment lost 5 bases and the J segment 3 bases; nucleotides outside the gene matches: 1. The CDR3 spells CASSRTSGYEQYF. The CDR3 DNA is TGCGCCAGCAGTAGGACTAGCGGCTACGAGCAGTACTTC.

This clone was recorded only once. The genes are TRBV5-4 and TRBJ2-7, with 7 bases that match TRBD2. This CDR3 is built from 15 residues. Germline CDR1 is SGHNT and CDR2 is YYREEE (reference sequence). The ends lost 0 bases at V and 7 bases at J; junction bases unmatched: 10. Here the CDR3 DNA reads TGTGCCAGCAGCTTGGGAGCGGGGCTTATAATGGAGCAGTACTTC. Translating gives CASSLGAGLIMEQYF.

This sequence joins TRBV11-2 and TRBJ2-1; TRBD2 agrees at 8 bases. The CDR3 runs 17 residues. Per the germline V gene, CDR1 is SGHAT and CDR2 is FQNNGV. The V segment lost 2 bases and the J segment 2 bases; nucleotides outside the gene matches: 8. The CDR3 DNA follows: TGTGCCAGCAGCTTACGTTCAGCGGGAGTACCCTACAATGAGCAGTTCTTC. This encodes CASSLRSAGVPYNEQFF.

The chain employs TRBV2 and TRBJ2-2; 7 nucleotides agree with TRBD1. This CDR3 is 16 amino acids long. CDR1 and CDR2 (germline): SNHLY, FYNNEI. After removal of 6 bases from V and 5 bases from J, the junction contained 12 bases not matched to a gene. The CDR3 loop reads CASSDTQKQGTGELFF. In DNA, the CDR3 is TGTGCCAGCAGCGATACACAAAAACAGGGGACCGGGGAGCTGTTTTTT.

This clone has only a few counts. The CDR3 DNA sequence: TGCGCCAGCAGCTTGGATACTAGCGGGAGGGCCGGGGAGCTGTTTTTT. Protein sequence: CASSLDTSGRAGELFF. The chain employs TRBV5-1 and TRBJ2-2, with 13 bases aligning to TRBD2. The CDR3 has 16 amino acids. V was clipped by 0 bases and J by 6 bases; unmatched bases: 2. Germline lookup yields CDR1 SGHRS and CDR2 YFSETQ. Together with reference TRBV5-1 and TRBJ2-2, the CDR3 gives the full variable domain: KAGVTQTPRYLIKTRGQQVTLSCSPISGHRSVSWYQQTPGQGLQFLFEYFSETQRNKGNFPGRFSGRQFSNSRSEMNVSTLELGDSALYLCASSLDTSGRAGELFFGEGSRLTVL.

The genes are TRBV6-1 and TRBJ1-5; 9 nucleotides line up with TRBD1. CDR1 is MNHNS and CDR2 is SASEGT in the germline V gene. The CDR3 runs to 15 residues. The junction had 3 bases not matched to a gene; V was cut back by 3 bases and J by 3 bases. Here the CDR3 DNA reads TGTGCCAGCAGTGAGGGGACAGGGCACAATCAGCCCCAGCATTTT. This gives the protein CASSEGTGHNQPQHF.

The gene calls are TRBV14 and TRBJ2-1, with D hard to call. Germline V gene sequence: CDR1 SGHDN, CDR2 FVKESK. This CDR3 is built from 16 residues. Between the trimmed V and J ends, which lost 2 bases and 2 bases, there was a span of 13 bases. CDR3 residues: CASSQSSGTPYNEQFF. The CDR3 coding sequence is TGTGCCAGCAGCCAATCCTCAGGTACCCCCTACAATGAGCAGTTCTTC. Complete variable domain (other parts from reference TRBV14 and TRBJ2-1): EAGVTQFPSHSVIEKGQTVTLRCDPISGHDNLYWYRRVMGKEIKFLLHFVKESKQDESGMPNNRFLAERTGGTYSTLKVQPAELEDSGVYFCASSQSSGTPYNEQFFGPGTRLTVL.

The chain uses TRBV13 and TRBJ2-6; D possibly corresponds to TRBD1 (7 bases). CDR1 PRHDT and CDR2 FYEKMQ come from the germline V gene (reference sequence). The CDR3 consists of 17 residues. With 2 bases removed from V and 4 bases from J, the gap between germline ends came to 15 bases. CDR3 region: CASSLYGRGAGANVLTF. The CDR3 bases are TGTGCCAGCAGCTTATACGGCAGGGGGGCCGGGGCCAACGTCCTGACTTTC.

This chain uses TRBV6-5 with TRBJ1-3; D is perhaps TRBD1 (6 bases). V was shortened by 4 bases and J by 4 bases, with 11 bases between the two germline ends. This CDR3 is built from 14 residues. Germline V CDR1 and CDR2: MNHEY, SVGAGI. CDR3 DNA sequence: TGTGCCAGCAGTTTACAGGGCCCCGGAAACACCATATATTTT. Translated, it gives CASSLQGPGNTIYF.

The CDR3 reads CASSGEGEQYF. The CDR3 DNA reads TGTGCCAGCAGCGGCGAGGGCGAGCAGTACTTC. The chain couples TRBV7-9 to TRBJ2-7; tentatively, D is TRBD2 (5 bases). Trimming stripped 5 bases from V and 6 bases from J, with 8 bases between. Germline lookup yields CDR1 SEHNR and CDR2 FQNEAQ (reference sequence). CDR3 length: 11 residues.

The chain is built from TRBV3-1 (or the pseudogene TRBV3-2) and TRBJ2-7; possible D gene TRBD1, 6 bases. The ends were cut back, 4 bases at V and 4 bases at J, with 11 bases in the middle. CDR1 and CDR2 from the germline V gene are LGHDT and YNNKEL (reference sequence). CDR3 length: 13 residues. CDR3 amino acids: CASSPQGLYEQYF. CDR3 coding DNA: TGTGCCAGCAGCCCCCAGGGGCTTTACGAGCAGTACTTC.